This T cell receptor (beta chain) was captured by sequencing in a study of blood T cells in healthy people across ages (dated by TCRdb to about 2015). Concerning the study at large: In model experiments, template switching captured about one uniquely barcoded TCR beta cDNA molecule for every two T cells. Using deep sequencing normalized with unique cDNA molecular identifiers, the study measured how TCR beta repertoire diversity changes with age. Donors were grouped into four age groups: young (average approximately 15 years), middle-aged (roughly 38), aged (over 55) and long-lived (82). To avoid experimental bias, donors of different ages were distributed randomly across sequencing lanes. For two donors (one aged 18 to 30 and one aged 80 or older), the study analyzed two additional independent replicas of 1 million unique cDNA reads from the same blood draw.

Ends trimmed: V by 6 bases, J by 3 bases; bases unmatched to a gene: 3. CDR1 and CDR2, looked up from the germline V gene, are ENHRY and SYGVKD. The CDR3 covers 14 residues, taking in both the cysteine and the phenylalanine. Only the CDR3 region is kept as DNA, spanning 42 bases read in frame from base 1. The full study reports these points: Compared with the aged group, the long-lived group had more naive CD4+ T cells, fewer expanded clones and increased TCR diversity, suggesting age selection. Since profiling was done on bulk unsorted PBMCs, naive and antigen-experienced compartments could not be conclusively compared. As age increased, observed TCR beta diversity per million T cells dropped in a roughly linear way, and a significant reduction was already evident by age about 40. Total diversity estimates from one million sequenced T cells were considered lower bounds and underestimates. A strong correlation was found between observed TCR beta diversity and the percentage of naive T cells measured by flow cytometry. The CMV infection status of donors was not known, potentially confounding age-related changes in expanded clonotypes.

Systemically healthy Caucasian individuals from Russia, 39 in total and aged roughly 6 to 100 years, were included as donors. Each donor gave ten milliliters of peripheral blood, drawn into EDTA-treated Vacutainer tubes. Ficoll-Paque density-gradient centrifugation was used to isolate PBMCs, with at least 7 million obtained per sample. Trizol reagent was used to extract total RNA from the PBMCs, yielding at least 6 micrograms per sample. For every donor, an aliquot of PBMCs went through flow cytometry to measure the percentages of naive CD45RAhigh/CD27high T cells. The library was prepared using 5' RACE. Instrument on record: Illumina HiSeq 2500. A second PCR of roughly 7 to 11 cycles was run with a J-beta primer mix and a sample-barcoded 5' primer. Each TCR beta cDNA molecule received a unique molecular identifier from a template-switch 5' adaptor carrying 12 random nucleotides. Each sample yielded at least 3 million CDR3-containing paired-end reads. First-strand cDNA was synthesized from all RNA with the Mint cDNA synthesis kit, primed by a TRBC-specific oligonucleotide. After uracil-DNA glycosylase treatment, a first 18-cycle PCR used universal primers M1SS and BC2_uni_R on all cDNA. The original methods were these. For normalization, 1 million high-quality reads, each with a distinct molecular identifier, were randomly selected from each sample. Reads with shared molecular identifiers were discarded instead of being binned into consensus sequences. MiTCR, with a Q25 quality threshold and the strictest error-elimination algorithm, was used for CDR3 identification, clonotype clustering and error correction. A nonparametric unseen species model using Euler transformation provided a lower-bound estimate of total TCR beta diversity. The public reads were reprocessed in TCRdb via fastp at Q25 and MiXCR, keeping in-frame beta chains. CDR3 protein duplicates are merged, each entry listing the most common genes and DNA. The V and J calls come from TCRdb's annotation, not from the publication. The sample table shows roughly 800,000 distinct CDR3 sequences, and 58% are seen once. The ten top clones hold about 20% of the sample.

Turning to this clonotype: Its antigen is not yet known. Within one base of it there is no much larger clone, and no base qualities were kept.

Sequencing input: blood. This TCR was sampled from a man aged 25-40 years in good health. The chain was built from TRBV10-3 and TRBJ2-7; TRBD2 matches 12 bases in the middle. The sequenced DNA is TGTGCCATCAGAACGGGACTAGCGGGCTACGAGCAGTACTTC. The resulting protein is CAIRTGLAGYEQYF.